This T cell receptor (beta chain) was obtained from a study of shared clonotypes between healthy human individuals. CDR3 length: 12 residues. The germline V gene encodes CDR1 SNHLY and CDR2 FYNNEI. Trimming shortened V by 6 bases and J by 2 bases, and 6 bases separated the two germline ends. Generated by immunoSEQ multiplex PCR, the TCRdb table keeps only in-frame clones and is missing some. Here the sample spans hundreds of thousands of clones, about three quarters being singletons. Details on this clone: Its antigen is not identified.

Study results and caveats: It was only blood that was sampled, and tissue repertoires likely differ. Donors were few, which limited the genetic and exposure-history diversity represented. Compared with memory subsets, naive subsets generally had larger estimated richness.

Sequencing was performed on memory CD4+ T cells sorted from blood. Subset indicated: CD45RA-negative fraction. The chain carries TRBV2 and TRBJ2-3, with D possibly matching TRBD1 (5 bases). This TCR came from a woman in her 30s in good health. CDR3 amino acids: CASRTDTDTQYF. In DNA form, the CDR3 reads TGTGCCAGCAGGACAGACACAGATACGCAGTATTTT.